The clone carrying this TCR beta chain occurred a few times. Antigen specificity is unknown. An end of the junction differs from the germline gene, which may be a read error. These data originate in a study of T-cell memory formation after mild COVID-19. Study-level results: A second wave of clones peaked on day 37, and their SARS-CoV-2 specificity went unconfirmed. Among contracting clones, CD4+ were mainly CM/EM and CD8+ enriched in EMRA. That cross-reactive memory joined was suggested by some responding clones appearing in pre-infection memory.

TCRdb reanalysed the 5' RACE reads using MiXCR and keeps one entry per CDR3 protein. This sample has 400,000 to 500,000 distinct CDR3 sequences, with around 20% found just once. The CDR3 consists of 15 residues. From germline, CDR1 is SGDLS and CDR2 YYNGEE. The sequencing sample was made of PBMCs or a T cell subset sorted from them (not recorded which). This clonotype was sampled from an adult woman who had mild COVID-19 (a few samples of this study predate the infection). Cell type and time point are not known. The rearrangement uses TRBV9 and TRBJ1-5; 8 bases agree with TRBD1. Here the CDR3 reads CASSVEPGGNQPQHF. DNA for the CDR3: TGTGCCAGCAGCGTAGAGCCAGGGGGCAACCAGCCCCAGCATTTT.